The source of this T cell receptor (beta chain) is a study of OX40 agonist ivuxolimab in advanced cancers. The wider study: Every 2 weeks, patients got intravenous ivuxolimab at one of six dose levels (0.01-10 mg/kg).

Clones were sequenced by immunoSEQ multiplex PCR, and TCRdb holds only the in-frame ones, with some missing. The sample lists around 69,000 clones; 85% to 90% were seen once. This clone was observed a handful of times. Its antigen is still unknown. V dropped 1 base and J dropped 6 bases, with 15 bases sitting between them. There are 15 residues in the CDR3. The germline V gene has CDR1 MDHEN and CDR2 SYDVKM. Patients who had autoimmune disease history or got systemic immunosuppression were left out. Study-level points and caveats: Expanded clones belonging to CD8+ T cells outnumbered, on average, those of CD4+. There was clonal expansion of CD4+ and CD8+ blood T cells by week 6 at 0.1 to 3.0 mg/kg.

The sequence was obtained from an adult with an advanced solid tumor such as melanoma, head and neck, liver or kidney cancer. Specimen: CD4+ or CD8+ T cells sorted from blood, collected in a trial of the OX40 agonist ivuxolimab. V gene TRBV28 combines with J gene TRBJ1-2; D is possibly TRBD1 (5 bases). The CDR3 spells CASSLSRGGEDGYTF. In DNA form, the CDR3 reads TGTGCCAGCAGTTTATCGAGGGGAGGGGAGGATGGCTACACCTTC.